This TCR beta chain was recovered during a study of blood T cell repertoires in COVID-19. Study information: There were acute and convalescent COVID-19 samples, and they came from the United States, Italy and Spain. Nucleic acid was either cDNA or gDNA, and it came from T cells, B-cell-depleted T cells, or PBMCs.

Per the original methods: Amplification of reference gene primers was used by the study to estimate nucleated cell counts. Using immunoSEQ multiplex PCR, the repertoire was profiled, and TCRdb retains in-frame clones only, with some absent. From that table come the V and J calls and clone size; the DNA was used to work out D and trimming. The profile shows hundreds of thousands of clones, about nine tenths of them singletons. This CDR3 is 12 amino acids long. The V gene lost 7 bases and the J gene lost 6 bases, with 12 bases spanning the gap. This clone came up a few times. The rearrangement joins TRBV12-3 or TRBV12-4 to TRBJ1-1, with a weak D call TRBD1 (6 bases). The TCR originated in a young man with active or convalescent COVID-19. Sequencing was performed on peripheral blood. The CDR3 DNA is TGTGCCAGCACCCTGAACAGGGCTGAAGCTTTCTTT. Amino acid sequence: CASTLNRAEAFF.